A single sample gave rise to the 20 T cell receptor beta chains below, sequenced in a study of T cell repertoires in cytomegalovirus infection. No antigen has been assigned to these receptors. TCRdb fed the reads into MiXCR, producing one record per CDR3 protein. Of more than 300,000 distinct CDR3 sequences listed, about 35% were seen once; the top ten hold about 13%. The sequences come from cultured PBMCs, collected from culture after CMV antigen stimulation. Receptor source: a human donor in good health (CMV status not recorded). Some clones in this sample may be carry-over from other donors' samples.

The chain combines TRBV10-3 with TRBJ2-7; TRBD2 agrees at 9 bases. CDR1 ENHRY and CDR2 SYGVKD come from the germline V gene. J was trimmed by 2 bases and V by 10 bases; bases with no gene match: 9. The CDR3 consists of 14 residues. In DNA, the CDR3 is TGTGCCACTCAGTCGTCTAGCGGGACCTACGAGCAGTACTTC. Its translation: CATQSSSGTYEQYF.

CDR3 sequence: CASSLELAGVKDTQYF. The DNA of the CDR3 is TGTGCCAGCAGCTTAGAACTAGCGGGAGTTAAAGATACGCAGTATTTT. V and J are TRBV11-2 and TRBJ2-3; the match to TRBD2 covers 11 bases. Germline CDR1 and CDR2: SGHAT and FQNNGV. This CDR3 region has 16 residues. The junction had 4 bases not matched to a gene; V was cut back by 0 bases and J by 5 bases.

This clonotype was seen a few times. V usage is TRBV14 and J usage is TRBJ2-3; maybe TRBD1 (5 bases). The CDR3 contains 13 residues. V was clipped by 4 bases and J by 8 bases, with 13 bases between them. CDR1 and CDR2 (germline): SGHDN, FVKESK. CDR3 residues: CASSPFNQGTQYF. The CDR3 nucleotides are TGTGCCAGCAGCCCGTTTAACCAGGGTACGCAGTATTTT.

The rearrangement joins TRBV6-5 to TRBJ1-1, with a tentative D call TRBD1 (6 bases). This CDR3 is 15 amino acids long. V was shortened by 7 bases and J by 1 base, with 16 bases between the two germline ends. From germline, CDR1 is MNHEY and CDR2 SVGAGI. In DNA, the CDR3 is TGTGCCAGCACCACACAGGGATGGAGGAACACTGAAGCTTTCTTT. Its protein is CASTTQGWRNTEAFF.

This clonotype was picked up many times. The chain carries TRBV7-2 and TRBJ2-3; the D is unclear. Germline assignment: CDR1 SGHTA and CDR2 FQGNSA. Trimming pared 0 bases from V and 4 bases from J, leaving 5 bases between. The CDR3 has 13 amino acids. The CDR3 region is CASSLALADTQYF. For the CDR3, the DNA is TGTGCCAGCAGCTTAGCGCTGGCAGATACGCAGTATTTT.

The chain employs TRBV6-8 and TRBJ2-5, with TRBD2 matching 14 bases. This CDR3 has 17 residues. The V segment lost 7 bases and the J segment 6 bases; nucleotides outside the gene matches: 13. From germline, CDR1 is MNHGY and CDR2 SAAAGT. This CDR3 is CASNSPARTSGRQTQYF. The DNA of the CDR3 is TGTGCCAGCAATTCTCCCGCGCGGACTAGCGGGAGGCAGACCCAGTACTTC.

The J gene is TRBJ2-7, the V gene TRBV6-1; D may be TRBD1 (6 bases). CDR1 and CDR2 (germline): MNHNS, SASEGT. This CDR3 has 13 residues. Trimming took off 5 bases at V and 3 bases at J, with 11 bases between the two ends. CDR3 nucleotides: TGTGCCAGCAGTAGGGACACCTACTACGAGCAGTACGTC. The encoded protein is CASSRDTYYEQYV.

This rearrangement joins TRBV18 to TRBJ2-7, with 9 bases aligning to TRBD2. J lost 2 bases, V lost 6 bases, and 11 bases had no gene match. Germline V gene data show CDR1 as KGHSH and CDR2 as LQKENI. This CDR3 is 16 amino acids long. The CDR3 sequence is CASSYQIAGEAYEQYF. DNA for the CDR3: TGTGCCAGCTCCTACCAGATAGCGGGAGAGGCCTACGAGCAGTACTTC.

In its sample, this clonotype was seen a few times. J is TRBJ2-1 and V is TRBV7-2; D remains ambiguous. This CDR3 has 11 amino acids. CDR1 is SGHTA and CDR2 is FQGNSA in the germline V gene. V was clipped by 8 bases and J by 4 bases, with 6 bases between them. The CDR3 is CASGIYNEQFF. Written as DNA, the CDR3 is TGTGCCAGCGGGATTTACAATGAGCAGTTCTTC.

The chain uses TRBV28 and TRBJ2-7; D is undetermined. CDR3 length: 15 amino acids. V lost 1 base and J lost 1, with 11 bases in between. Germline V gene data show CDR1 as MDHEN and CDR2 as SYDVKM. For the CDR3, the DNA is TGTGCCAGCAGTTTATCGGCAACTTCGTCCTACGAGCAGTACTTC. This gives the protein CASSLSATSSYEQYF.

As DNA, the CDR3 is TGTGCCAGCAGTCTATCCCATTTCCGGGGTCTGTTATATGGCTACACCTTC. It specifies CASSLSHFRGLLYGYTF. The chain is built from TRBV12-3 or TRBV12-4 and TRBJ1-2; D not resolved. V lost 5 bases to trimming and J lost 5 bases, with 24 bases between them. This CDR3 has 17 residues.

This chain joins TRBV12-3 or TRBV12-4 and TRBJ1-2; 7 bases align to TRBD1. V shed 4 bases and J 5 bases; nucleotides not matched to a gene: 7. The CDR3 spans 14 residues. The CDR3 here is CASSSRDRLYGYTF. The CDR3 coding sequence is TGTGCCAGCAGTTCCCGGGACAGACTTTATGGCTACACCTTC.

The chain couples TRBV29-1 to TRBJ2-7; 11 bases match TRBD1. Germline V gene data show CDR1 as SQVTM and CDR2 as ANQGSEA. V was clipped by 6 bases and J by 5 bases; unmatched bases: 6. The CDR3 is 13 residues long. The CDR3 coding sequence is TGCAGCGTGGGGGGACAGGGGGTTCACGAGCAGTACTTC. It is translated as CSVGGQGVHEQYF.

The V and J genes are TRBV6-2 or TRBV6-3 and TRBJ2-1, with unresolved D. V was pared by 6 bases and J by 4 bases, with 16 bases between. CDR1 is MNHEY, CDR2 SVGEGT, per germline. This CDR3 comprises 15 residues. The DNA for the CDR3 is TGTGCCAGCAGCCTAGACAAGAGGCAGTACAATGAGCAGTTCTTC. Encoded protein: CASSLDKRQYNEQFF.

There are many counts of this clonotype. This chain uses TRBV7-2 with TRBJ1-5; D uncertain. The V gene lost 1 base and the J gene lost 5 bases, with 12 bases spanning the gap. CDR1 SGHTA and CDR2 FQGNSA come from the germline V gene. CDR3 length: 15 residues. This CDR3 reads CASSLGGYNDQPQHF. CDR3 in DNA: TGTGCCAGCAGCTTAGGCGGATACAATGATCAGCCCCAGCATTTT.

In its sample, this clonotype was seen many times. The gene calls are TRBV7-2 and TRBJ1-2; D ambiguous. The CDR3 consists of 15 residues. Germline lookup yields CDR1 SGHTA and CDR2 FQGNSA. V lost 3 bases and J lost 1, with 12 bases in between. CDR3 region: CASSLSGRLNYGYTF. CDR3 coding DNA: TGTGCCAGCAGCTTGAGTGGCAGGCTTAACTATGGCTACACCTTC.

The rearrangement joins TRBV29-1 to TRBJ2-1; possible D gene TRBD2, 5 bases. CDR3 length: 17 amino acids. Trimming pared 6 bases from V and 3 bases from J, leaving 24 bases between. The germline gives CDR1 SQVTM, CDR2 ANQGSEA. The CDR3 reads CSVGRLKSGGLYNEQFF. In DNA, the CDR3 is TGCAGCGTGGGCAGACTAAAGAGCGGCGGGCTCTACAATGAGCAGTTCTTC.

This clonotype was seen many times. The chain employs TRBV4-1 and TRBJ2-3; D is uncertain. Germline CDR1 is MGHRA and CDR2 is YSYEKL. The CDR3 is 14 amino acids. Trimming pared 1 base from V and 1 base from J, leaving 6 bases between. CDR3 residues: CASSQGAGTDTQYF. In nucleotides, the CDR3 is TGCGCCAGCAGCCAAGGTGCGGGCACAGATACGCAGTATTTT.

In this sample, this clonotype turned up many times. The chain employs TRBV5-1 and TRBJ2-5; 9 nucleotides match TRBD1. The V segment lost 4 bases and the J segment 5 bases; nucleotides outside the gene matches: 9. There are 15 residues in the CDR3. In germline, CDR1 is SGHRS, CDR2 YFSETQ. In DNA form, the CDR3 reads TGCGCCAGCAGCCCGGTCCCTGGGACAGGGGAGACCCAGTACTTC. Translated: CASSPVPGTGETQYF.

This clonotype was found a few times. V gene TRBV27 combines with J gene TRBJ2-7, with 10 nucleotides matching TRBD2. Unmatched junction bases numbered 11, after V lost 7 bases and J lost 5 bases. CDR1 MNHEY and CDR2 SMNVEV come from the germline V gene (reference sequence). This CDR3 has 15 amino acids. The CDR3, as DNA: TGTGCCAGCAACAAAGCGGGAGGGCCCATCCACGAGCAGTACTTC. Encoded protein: CASNKAGGPIHEQYF.